Below are 27 T cell receptor beta chains sequenced from a single sample in a study of T cells after yellow fever vaccination. TCRdb itself ran the 5' RACE reads through MiXCR, one entry per CDR3 protein. The top ten hold about 15% of the sample, which has around 350,000 distinct CDR3 sequences, 6.2% seen once. This material consisted of PBMCs, taken 5 days after the yellow fever booster vaccination. These receptors originate from a young man who received the YFV17D yellow fever vaccine.

This clonotype came up a few times. The chain employs TRBV12-3 or TRBV12-4 and TRBJ2-2, with 9 bases aligning to TRBD2. With 5 bases clipped from V and 6 bases from J, the junction kept 7 bases outside the gene matches. The CDR3 length is 15 residues. CDR3 residues: CASSPSRGGAGELFF. The CDR3 DNA is TGTGCCAGCAGTCCCTCGCGGGGGGGGGCCGGGGAGCTGTTTTTT.

This clonotype was counted between two and nine times. The V and J genes are TRBV28 and TRBJ2-1, with 8 bases aligning to TRBD2. CDR1 MDHEN and CDR2 SYDVKM come from the germline V gene. This CDR3 region has 15 residues. The trim removed 4 bases at V and 8 bases at J, leaving 10 bases unmatched. CDR3 sequence reads: CASSSAGATSDEQFF. CDR3 DNA: TGTGCCAGCAGTTCAGCGGGGGCCACATCAGATGAGCAGTTCTTC. Looking up the rest from reference TRBV28 and TRBJ2-1 gives the full variable domain: DVKVTQSSRYLVKRTGEKVFLECVQDMDHENMFWYRQDPGLGLRLIYFSYDVKMKEKGDIPEGYSVSREKKERFSLILESASTNQTSMYLCASSSAGATSDEQFFGPGTRLTVL.

This clonotype was counted only a few times. The V and J genes are TRBV5-1 and TRBJ2-2; D is possibly TRBD1 or TRBD2 (5 bases each). This CDR3 region has 16 residues. Trimming removed 0 bases from V and 4 bases from J, with 13 bases in between. Germline CDR1 reads SGHRS; CDR2 reads YFSETQ. CDR3 DNA: TGCGCCAGCAGCTTGGGCCCGGGACGGAGCACCGGGGAGCTGTTTTTT. It yields the protein CASSLGPGRSTGELFF.

This clonotype was detected ten times or more. The chain combines TRBV5-1 with TRBJ2-7; the D gene is possibly TRBD1 (6 bases). This CDR3 spans 14 amino acids. V was clipped by 0 bases and J by 7 bases, with 14 bases between them. CDR1 and CDR2 from the germline V gene are SGHRS and YFSETQ. The CDR3 DNA reads TGCGCCAGCAGCTTGGACCGGACAGAGGGGGAGCAGTACTTC. Its protein is CASSLDRTEGEQYF.

The gene calls are TRBV7-2 and TRBJ2-7; D might be TRBD2 (5 bases). Germline assignment: CDR1 SGHTA and CDR2 FQGNSA. The CDR3 loop spans 13 amino acids. Trimming left V 5 bases short and J 5 bases short, with 13 bases between. The CDR3 region has the DNA TGTGCCAGCAGCCTCCCGGGGTTAAACGAGCAGTACTTC. This gives the protein CASSLPGLNEQYF. The full variable domain, in which reference TRBV7-2 and TRBJ2-7 provide the parts outside the CDR3, is GAGVSQSPSNKVTEKGKDVELRCDPISGHTALYWYRQSLGQGLEFLIYFQGNSAPDKSGLPSDRFSAERTGGSVSTLTIQRTQQEDSAVYLCASSLPGLNEQYFGPGTRLTVT.

This clonotype was seen only a few times. The chain has TRBV6-5 and TRBJ2-1; 11 nucleotides match TRBD2. The trim removed 2 bases at V and 3 bases at J, leaving 3 bases unmatched. This CDR3 is 16 amino acids long. In germline, CDR1 is MNHEY, CDR2 SVGAGI. The CDR3 region has the DNA TGTGCCAGCAGTTACATGACTAGCGGGAACTACAATGAGCAGTTCTTC. Encoded protein: CASSYMTSGNYNEQFF.

This clonotype was recorded a few times. The V and J genes are TRBV9 and TRBJ2-3, with D possibly being TRBD2 (6 bases). The CDR3 contains 15 residues. Per germline, CDR1 SGDLS and CDR2 YYNGEE. The V end was cut by 4 bases, the J end by 4 bases, with 16 bases between. In nucleotides, the CDR3 is TGTGCCAGCAGCACCGGGAGCCACAGTTCAGATACGCAGTATTTT. It specifies CASSTGSHSSDTQYF.

The gene calls are TRBV7-2 and TRBJ2-2; D unclear. Per the germline V gene, CDR1 is SGHTA and CDR2 is FQGNSA. V gave up 2 bases and J gave up 8 bases, with 9 bases separating them. The CDR3 covers 13 residues. CDR3 DNA: TGTGCCAGCAGCTTAAGCGCTCTGGGGGAGCTGTTTTTT. Protein: CASSLSALGELFF. Full variable domain (missing parts from reference TRBV7-2 and TRBJ2-2): GAGVSQSPSNKVTEKGKDVELRCDPISGHTALYWYRQSLGQGLEFLIYFQGNSAPDKSGLPSDRFSAERTGGSVSTLTIQRTQQEDSAVYLCASSLSALGELFFGEGSRLTVL.

The rearrangement joins TRBV18 to TRBJ2-7; D gene uncertain. Germline CDR1 and CDR2: KGHSH and LQKENI. V was pared by 2 bases and J by 2 bases, with 10 bases between. The CDR3 length is 14 residues. In DNA form, the CDR3 reads TGTGCCAGCTCACCAACCCGTACTCCCTACGAGCAGTACTTC. Translation gives CASSPTRTPYEQYF.

This clonotype was counted only a few times. The chain has TRBV12-3 or TRBV12-4 and TRBJ2-7; D is undetermined. This CDR3 contains 12 residues. Trimming removed 4 bases at V and 7 bases at J, with 11 bases between. CDR3 sequence (DNA): TGTGCCAGCAGTTCTCCCCGAAAGGAGCAGTACTTC. Protein product: CASSSPRKEQYF.

CDR3 loop: CASKTSIGGQYF. The CDR3 bases are TGTGCCAGCAAGACTAGCATAGGTGGGCAGTACTTC. V and J are TRBV12-3 or TRBV12-4 and TRBJ2-7; TRBD2 matches 7 bases. The CDR3 has 12 residues. Unmatched junction bases numbered 9, after V lost 7 bases and J lost 9 bases.

The chain uses TRBV20-1 and TRBJ2-1; D is ambiguous. Germline CDR1 is DFQATT and CDR2 is SNEGSKA (reference sequence). V shed 5 bases and J shed 0 bases, with 11 bases lying between them. The CDR3 extends over 14 amino acids. This chain's CDR3 is CSADLRVSYNEQFF. DNA of the CDR3: TGCAGTGCTGACTTAAGGGTCTCCTACAATGAGCAGTTCTTC.

This clonotype has a count of ten or more. The rearrangement links TRBV20-1 to TRBJ1-1; D might be TRBD1 (6 bases). In germline, CDR1 is DFQATT, CDR2 SNEGSKA (reference sequence). The CDR3 sequence is 13 residues long. The CDR3 nucleotides are TGCAGCCCCGCTAGTCAGGGGAGGACTGAAGCTTTCTTT. Protein: CSPASQGRTEAFF.

The CDR3 sequence: CASSLAPRDSHGYTF. In DNA, the CDR3 is TGTGCCAGCAGCTTAGCCCCCCGGGACAGCCATGGCTACACCTTC. The chain couples TRBV7-2 to TRBJ1-2; TRBD1 matches 7 bases. Germline V gene data show CDR1 as SGHTA and CDR2 as FQGNSA. CDR3 length: 15 residues. The ends lost 0 bases at V and 6 bases at J; junction bases unmatched: 7.

The rearrangement uses TRBV18 and TRBJ2-1, with 8 bases matching TRBD2. This CDR3 has 15 residues. J was trimmed by 2 bases and V by 5 bases; bases with no gene match: 5. From germline, CDR1 is KGHSH and CDR2 LQKENI. CDR3 nucleotide sequence: TGTGCCAGCTCAGGGACTAGTCTCCCCTACAATGAGCAGTTCTTC. This sequence encodes CASSGTSLPYNEQFF.

The chain couples TRBV7-2 to TRBJ2-7; D perhaps matches TRBD2 (5 bases). Trimming took 8 bases from V and 5 from J, leaving 13 bases between them. This CDR3 has 12 amino acids. Per the germline V gene, CDR1 is SGHTA and CDR2 is FQGNSA. CDR3 in amino acids: CASGGRPHEQYF. The CDR3 DNA sequence: TGTGCCAGCGGCGGGCGGCCCCACGAGCAGTACTTC.

The J gene is TRBJ2-1, the V gene TRBV6-2 or TRBV6-3; 10 positions agree with TRBD2. The germline gives CDR1 MNHEY, CDR2 SVGEGT. With 5 bases clipped from V and 0 bases from J, the junction kept 4 bases outside the gene matches. This CDR3 comprises 16 residues. CDR3 sequence (DNA): TGTGCCAGCAGTGGCGGGACTAGCGCCTCCTACAATGAGCAGTTCTTC. Protein product: CASSGGTSASYNEQFF.

This clonotype was counted at least ten times. The chain recombines TRBV29-1 with TRBJ2-5; TRBD1 agrees at 9 bases. V was clipped by 0 bases and J by 2 bases; unmatched bases: 13. The CDR3 runs 18 residues. The germline CDR1 and CDR2 sequences are SQVTM and ANQGSEA. Here the CDR3 reads CSVEDINDGTGRQETQYF. In DNA form, the CDR3 reads TGCAGCGTTGAAGATATTAACGATGGGACAGGGCGGCAAGAGACCCAGTACTTC.

The CDR3 bases are TGTGCCAGCGAGGTGAAGGGGTCTGAAGCTTTCTTT. Its translation is CASEVKGSEAFF. The rearrangement uses TRBV5-4 and TRBJ1-1; TRBD1 might be the D (5 bases). The CDR3 covers 12 residues. Trimming took 7 bases from V and 6 from J, leaving 13 bases between them. Germline CDR1 SGHNT, CDR2 YYREEE (reference sequence).

This clonotype came up many times. The chain combines TRBV6-1 with TRBJ2-4; 7 bases are a match to TRBD1. Trimming took 5 bases from V and 0 from J; bases not matched to a gene: 10. Germline CDR1 MNHNS, CDR2 SASEGT. The CDR3 spans 17 residues. CDR3 sequence reads: CASSPGQLNLAKNIQYF. Written as DNA, the CDR3 is TGTGCCAGCAGTCCGGGACAGCTAAATCTAGCCAAAAACATTCAGTACTTC.

The DNA for the CDR3 is TGTGCCAGCGGCTACAGAGACGGCGAGCAGTACTTC. Translating gives CASGYRDGEQYF. The chain is built from TRBV7-2 and TRBJ2-7; D call uncertain. Germline CDR1 is SGHTA and CDR2 is FQGNSA. This CDR3 is 12 amino acids long. Trimming removed 8 bases from V and 6 bases from J, with 14 bases in between.

This clonotype was seen many times. This rearrangement joins TRBV21-1 to TRBJ2-7; the table calls TRBD1, which could not be checked here. TRBV21-1 has pseudogene status. The CDR3 sequence is 17 residues long. CDR3 region: CASSKGPLAPKTYEQYF. The CDR3 bases are TGTGCCAGCAGCAAGGGCCCCCTAGCGCCGAAGACCTACGAGCAGTACTTC.

CDR3 loop: CASSNFPSSYNEQFF. The DNA of the CDR3 is TGTGCCAGCAGCAATTTCCCAAGCTCCTACAATGAGCAGTTCTTC. This chain connects TRBV7-3 to TRBJ2-1; no firm D call. The CDR3 is 15 residues long. The ends were cut back, 5 bases at V and 0 bases at J, with 11 bases in the middle. Looked up from germline, CDR1 is SGHTA and CDR2 is FQGTGA.

This clonotype was picked up many times. The chain is built from TRBV7-9 and TRBJ2-3; no definite D call. The CDR3 has 13 amino acids. Germline lookup yields CDR1 SEHNR and CDR2 FQNEAQ (reference sequence). V lost 11 bases, J lost 1 base, and 13 bases lay in between. CDR3 sequence (DNA): TGTGCCGAGACAAAGGATGGCACAGATACGCAGTATTTT. It translates to CAETKDGTDTQYF. The entire variable domain, with the rest obtained from reference TRBV7-9 and TRBJ2-3, is as follows: DTGVSQNPRHKITKRGQNVTFRCDPISEHNRLYWYRQTLGQGPEFLTYFQNEAQLEKSRLLSDRFSAERPKGSFSTLEIQRTEQGDSAMYLCAETKDGTDTQYFGPGTRLTVL.

This chain links TRBV4-3 with TRBJ2-7; D gene unclear. CDR3 length equals 15 residues. Trimming removed 1 base from V and 4 bases from J, with 14 bases in between. Germline loops: CDR1 LGHNA, CDR2 YSLEER. The CDR3 spells CASSQGLSSRYEQYF. CDR3 sequence (DNA): TGCGCCAGCAGCCAAGGCCTAAGCTCGCGATACGAGCAGTACTTC.

The DNA for the CDR3 is TGTGCCAGCAGTCCCGCCAGGGCTAGCGGGAGTTACGAGCAGTACTTC. This codes for CASSPARASGSYEQYF. The V and J genes are TRBV6-2 or TRBV6-3 and TRBJ2-7; the match to TRBD2 covers 10 bases. This CDR3 contains 16 residues. Losses at the gene ends were 5 bases for V and 4 bases for J; bases not matched to a gene: 11. Germline assignment: CDR1 MNHEY and CDR2 SVGEGT.

The V call is TRBV19, the J call TRBJ1-1; D gene ambiguous. CDR1 LNHDA and CDR2 SQIVND come from the germline V gene (reference sequence). V was trimmed by 4 bases and J by 7 bases, leaving 4 bases between them. CDR3 length equals 10 residues. The chain's CDR3 is CASSKGEAFF. The CDR3 bases are TGTGCCAGTAGTAAGGGTGAAGCTTTCTTT.